This entry describes one T cell receptor beta chain. What it binds is unknown. All patients were treatment-naive before thyroid surgery. The CDR3 is made up of 14 amino acids. V dropped 2 bases and J dropped 14 bases, with 18 bases sitting between them. Germline V gene data show CDR1 as PRHDT and CDR2 as FYEKMQ (reference sequence). This specimen comes from a study of metastatic and nonmetastatic thyroid tumors. Overall study: Repertoire comparisons spanned blood and tumor or nodule tissue from malignant and benign thyroid patients.

Methods used by the authors: Clinicopathological groups supplied CDR3 differences that were used to build a distant-metastasis classifier for papillary thyroid cancer. TCRdb reprocessed the PCR reads using MiXCR. The V and J calls and clone size are TCRdb's, not the authors'. The table includes about 16,000 clones, under 35% detected once. Regarding the study as a whole: Compared with benign nodules, malignant thyroid tumors were reported to have significantly higher TCR beta diversity in both blood and tumor.

The J gene is TRBJ1-4, the V gene TRBV13; no definite D call. This sequence originates from a female donor with papillary thyroid cancer or a benign thyroid nodule (not recorded which). Some clones in this sample may be carry-over from other donors' samples. The specimen was adjacent normal tissue. The DNA for the CDR3 is TGTGCCAGCAGCTTAAGAGGTCGGGTTCACCGGCTGTTTTTT. This codes for CASSLRGRVHRLFF.